Sequencing of this T cell receptor (beta chain) was carried out in a study of regulatory T cells in long-lasting Graves disease. Ten or more counts support this clonotype. In building TCR beta libraries, iRepertoire HTBI primers were used together with Arm-PCR of CDR3 regions. MiXCR was run by TCRdb on the multiplex PCR reads, yielding one entry per CDR3 protein. The repertoire holds fewer than 650,000 distinct CDR3 sequences, with around 16% as singletons. The sample's time point: newly diagnosed GD, antithyroid drugs for less than 3 months. Generation of the TCR library employed RNA extracted from PBMCs. The CDR3 runs 14 residues. Deletions cut 2 bases from V and 4 bases from J, with 9 bases between. Germline assignment: CDR1 MNHEY and CDR2 SVGAGI. The sample was also reused in another study, on T cells in Graves' hyperthyroidism and ophthalmopathy.

The specimen comprised peripheral blood mononuclear cells (PBMCs), sampled at new diagnosis, from a patient treated with antithyroid drugs. The chain is built from TRBV6-5 and TRBJ2-1, with a tentative D call TRBD2 (5 bases). The sequence derives from a man aged 18 to 30 with Graves disease. CDR3 bases: TGTGCCAGCAGTTACAACGGGGTTTACAATGAGCAGTTCTTC. Amino acid sequence: CASSYNGVYNEQFF.